This is a list of T cell receptor beta chains from one sample in a study of T cell responses to AZD1222 COVID-19 vaccine. Profiled with immunoSEQ multiplex PCR; TCRdb holds only in-frame clones, not every one. The table records under 120,000 clones, 70% to 90% of them present only once. The sample was peripheral blood, taken 28 days after the second AZD1222 dose. These receptors were collected from an adult who received the AZD1222 COVID-19 vaccine. CDR3s include the opening cysteine and the closing phenylalanine or tryptophan. A D gene is named only where the DNA matches it firmly. A row's size may be missing; if present it is once, few, many or a size class.

j_gene | d_gene | abundance | v_gene | CDR3aa | CDR3nt
TRBJ2-3 | TRBD1 | NA | TRBV6-9 | CASSYVMGQGDTQYF | TGTGCCAGCAGTTACGTCATGGGACAGGGGGATACGCAGTATTTT
TRBJ1-4 | NA | NA | TRBV2 | CASSWTDTNEKLFF | TGTGCCAGCAGTTGGACTGATACTAATGAAAAACTGTTTTTT
TRBJ1-4 | NA | NA | TRBV4-1 | CASSQTATNEKLFF | TGCGCCAGCAGCCAGACGGCAACTAATGAAAAACTGTTTTTT
TRBJ2-3 | NA | NA | TRBV11-2 | CASSQSGSHTDTQYF | TGTGCCAGCAGCCAGAGCGGGTCCCACACAGATACGCAGTATTTT
TRBJ2-7 | NA | NA | TRBV7-9 | CASSLATGNEQYF | TGTGCCAGCAGCTTAGCCACTGGAAACGAGCAGTACTTC
TRBJ1-1 | NA | NA | TRBV28 | CASSPGGVNTEAFF | TGTGCCAGCAGTCCCGGTGGGGTGAACACTGAAGCTTTCTTT
TRBJ2-1 | TRBD2 | NA | TRBV28 | CASSLSGLGFIEQFF | TGTGCCAGCAGTTTATCAGGACTAGGTTTCATTGAGCAGTTCTTC
TRBJ1-4 | TRBD1 | NA | TRBV11-2 | CASSLIGTGEKLFF | TGTGCCAGCAGCTTAATCGGGACAGGGGAAAAACTGTTTTTT
TRBJ1-2 | NA | NA | TRBV27 | CASSFGGLEGYTF | TGTGCCAGCAGTTTCGGGGGCCTTGAAGGCTACACCTTC
TRBJ2-2 | NA | NA | TRBV4-2 | CASSRRATGIDTGELFF | TGTGCCAGCAGCCGGAGAGCGACGGGTATCGACACCGGGGAGCTGTTTTTT
TRBJ2-3 | NA | once | TRBV5-8 | CASSLRQVFTDTQYF | TGTGCCAGCAGCTTGAGACAAGTTTTCACAGATACGCAGTATTTT
TRBJ1-5 | NA | NA | TRBV30 | CAWSVLGGQPQHF | TGTGCCTGGAGTGTATTAGGGGGGCAGCCCCAGCATTTT
TRBJ1-5 | NA | NA | TRBV7-9 | CASSLDGEGNQPQHF | TGTGCCAGCAGCTTAGATGGGGAGGGCAATCAGCCCCAGCATTTT
TRBJ1-1 | TRBD1 | NA | TRBV30 | CAWSGQGLGEAFF | TGTGCCTGGAGCGGACAGGGCCTAGGGGAAGCTTTCTTT
TRBJ1-1 | NA | NA | TRBV12-3/TRBV12-4 | CASSFKRNTEAFF | TGTGCCAGCAGTTTTAAAAGAAACACTGAAGCTTTCTTT
TRBJ2-7 | NA | few | TRBV7-9 | CASSGQGSYYEQYF | TGTGCCAGCAGCGGCCAGGGGTCGTACTACGAGCAGTACTTC
TRBJ1-6 | NA | NA | TRBV27 | CASSLEGLGSPLHF | TGTGCCAGCAGCCTTGAGGGGCTAGGATCACCCCTCCACTTT
TRBJ1-2 | TRBD1 | NA | TRBV30 | CAWSLPGQGWYGYTF | TGTGCCTGGAGTCTACCGGGACAGGGTTGGTATGGCTACACCTTC
TRBJ2-7 | NA | NA | TRBV2 | CASSPDGRTYEQYF | TGTGCCAGCAGTCCAGACGGGCGTACCTACGAGCAGTACTTC
TRBJ2-7 | NA | NA | TRBV2 | CASNTAGEGYEQYF | TGTGCCAGCAATACAGCGGGTGAAGGCTACGAGCAGTACTTC
TRBJ2-5 | NA | once | TRBV6-5 | CASSSPMDGQETQYF | TGTGCCAGCAGTTCTCCAATGGACGGACAAGAGACCCAGTACTTC
TRBJ1-2 | NA | NA | TRBV18 | CASSPPGNTPVGGYTF | TGTGCCAGCTCACCACCGGGGAACACGCCAGTGGGAGGCTACACCTTC
TRBJ2-1 | NA | NA | TRBV7-2 | CASSLGDGSSYNEQFF | TGTGCCAGCAGCTTAGGAGACGGGTCCTCCTACAATGAGCAGTTCTTC
TRBJ1-2 | NA | NA | TRBV4-1 | CASSLSHGPYGYTF | TGCGCCAGCAGCCTTTCCCACGGCCCCTATGGCTACACCTTC
TRBJ1-3 | NA | NA | TRBV15 | CATSRDVASEGGNTIYF | TGTGCCACCAGCAGAGATGTGGCCTCAGAAGGTGGAAACACCATATATTTT
TRBJ2-1 | NA | once | TRBV27 | CASCLWSPSSYNEQFF | TGTGCCAGCTGCCTCTGGAGCCCGAGCTCCTACAATGAGCAGTTCTTC
TRBJ2-3 | TRBD1 | NA | TRBV5-4 | CASSDRGRGDTQYF | TGTGCCAGCAGCGACAGGGGGCGCGGAGATACGCAGTATTTT
TRBJ2-6 | TRBD1 | NA | TRBV18 | CASSTGTANVLTF | TGTGCCAGCTCGACCGGGACAGCAAACGTCCTGACTTTC
TRBJ2-5 | TRBD1 | NA | TRBV5-1 | CASSQDRGLETQYF | TGCGCCAGCAGCCAGGACAGGGGATTGGAGACCCAGTACTTC
TRBJ2-7 | NA | NA | TRBV30 | CAWGTYEQYF | TGTGCCTGGGGGACCTACGAGCAGTACTTC
TRBJ1-1 | NA | NA | TRBV28 | CASSFRAGRAFF | TGTGCCAGCAGCTTTCGGGCAGGGCGTGCTTTCTTT
TRBJ1-4 | TRBD1 | NA | TRBV5-1 | CASSFGQEATNEKLFF | TGCGCCAGCAGCTTCGGACAGGAGGCAACTAATGAAAAACTGTTTTTT
TRBJ1-2 | NA | NA | TRBV20-1 | CSAKAGDGYTF | TGCAGTGCTAAGGCAGGGGATGGCTACACCTTC